These T cell receptor beta chains were read from a single sample in a study of blood T cell repertoires in COVID-19. The repertoire was sequenced with immunoSEQ multiplex PCR; TCRdb's copy has only in-frame clones and lacks some. Of around 140,000 clones listed, roughly 89% are singletons. What was sequenced was peripheral blood. These receptors came from a man between 50 and 59 years old with active or convalescent COVID-19. Both conserved end residues are part of each CDR3. Each record gives: D gene, J gene, V gene, CDR3 DNA, CDR3 protein. D genes are given only for firm matches.

TRBD2 | TRBJ2-1 | TRBV11-3 | TGTGCCAGCAGCCCGAGAGGGACTAGCGGGTCGATCAATGAGCAGTTCTTC | CASSPRGTSGSINEQFF
- | TRBJ2-5 | TRBV19 | TGTGCCAGTTCCCAAACAGGTGGAGAGACCCAGTACTTC | CASSQTGGETQYF
TRBD1 | TRBJ2-3 | TRBV5-4 | TGTGCCAGCAGCTTAAGGGGGCAGGGGATAAGGGATACGCAGTATTTT | CASSLRGQGIRDTQYF
TRBD1 | TRBJ2-7 | TRBV19 | TGTGCCAGTAGTCTGAATCCAGGGACAGTCTACGAGCAGTACTTC | CASSLNPGTVYEQYF
TRBD1 | TRBJ2-1 | TRBV5-1 | TGCGCCAGCAGCTTGGGACAGGGTCAGGCCCGTAATGAGCAGTTCTTC | CASSLGQGQARNEQFF
- | TRBJ2-7 | TRBV11-2 | TGTGCCAGCAGCTTAGGGCCTAGCGCCCTCTCCTACGAGCAGTACTTC | CASSLGPSALSYEQYF
TRBD1 | TRBJ1-4 | TRBV10-2 | TGCGCCAGCAACCAAGACAGGGCCGGGGAGGAAAAACTGTTTTTT | CASNQDRAGEEKLFF
TRBD1 | TRBJ2-5 | TRBV5-1 | TGCGCCAGCAGCTTGGGGCAGGGGGCAGTTCAAGAGACCCAGTACTTC | CASSLGQGAVQETQYF
- | TRBJ2-7 | TRBV7-2 | TGTGCCATAGAGGGGGCCTACGAGCAGTACTTC | CAIEGAYEQYF
- | TRBJ2-7 | TRBV9 | TGTGCCAGCAGCCCCCGGGAAGGGAGCTCCTACGAGCAGTACTTC | CASSPREGSSYEQYF
- | TRBJ1-1 | TRBV7-2 | TGTGCCAGCAGCTCCGTCGGGGGGGACACTGAAGCTTTCTTT | CASSSVGGDTEAFF
TRBD1 | TRBJ2-7 | TRBV29-1 | TGCAGCGTTGAAATACCGGGACAGGGCTACGAGCAGTACTTC | CSVEIPGQGYEQYF
TRBD1 | TRBJ2-1 | TRBV24-1 | TGTGCCACCAGTGATTCCCCCTGGGACAGGGGGCTTGGCGAGCAGTTCTTC | CATSDSPWDRGLGEQFF
- | TRBJ2-3 | TRBV9 | TGTGCCAGCAGCGGTCTGGGGGGAGTGGCAGATACGCAGTATTTT | CASSGLGGVADTQYF
- | TRBJ2-7 | TRBV29-1 | TGCAGCGTCGAAACGGGCCCAGGAGGCGAGCAGTACTTC | CSVETGPGGEQYF
- | TRBJ2-5 | TRBV24-1 | TGTGCCACCAGTGATTTTGAGGCAGGGCTCCAAGAGACCCAGTACTTC | CATSDFEAGLQETQYF
- | TRBJ2-2 | TRBV7-2 | TGTGCCAGCAGCTCTCCCGCGGGCACTAGCCCGAACACCGGGGAGCTGTTTTTT | CASSSPAGTSPNTGELFF
- | TRBJ1-5 | TRBV28 | TGTGCCAGCAGTTTAAACGGAGGGACGGGTAGCAATCAGCCCCAGCATTTT | CASSLNGGTGSNQPQHF
- | TRBJ2-7 | TRBV9 | TGTGCCAGCAGCGTAATAGCCTCCTCCTACGAGCAGTACTTC | CASSVIASSYEQYF
TRBD2 | TRBJ2-7 | TRBV4-1 | TGCGCCAGCAGCCAAGATCAAGGGACTAGCGGATATACGGTGCAGTACTTC | CASSQDQGTSGYTVQYF